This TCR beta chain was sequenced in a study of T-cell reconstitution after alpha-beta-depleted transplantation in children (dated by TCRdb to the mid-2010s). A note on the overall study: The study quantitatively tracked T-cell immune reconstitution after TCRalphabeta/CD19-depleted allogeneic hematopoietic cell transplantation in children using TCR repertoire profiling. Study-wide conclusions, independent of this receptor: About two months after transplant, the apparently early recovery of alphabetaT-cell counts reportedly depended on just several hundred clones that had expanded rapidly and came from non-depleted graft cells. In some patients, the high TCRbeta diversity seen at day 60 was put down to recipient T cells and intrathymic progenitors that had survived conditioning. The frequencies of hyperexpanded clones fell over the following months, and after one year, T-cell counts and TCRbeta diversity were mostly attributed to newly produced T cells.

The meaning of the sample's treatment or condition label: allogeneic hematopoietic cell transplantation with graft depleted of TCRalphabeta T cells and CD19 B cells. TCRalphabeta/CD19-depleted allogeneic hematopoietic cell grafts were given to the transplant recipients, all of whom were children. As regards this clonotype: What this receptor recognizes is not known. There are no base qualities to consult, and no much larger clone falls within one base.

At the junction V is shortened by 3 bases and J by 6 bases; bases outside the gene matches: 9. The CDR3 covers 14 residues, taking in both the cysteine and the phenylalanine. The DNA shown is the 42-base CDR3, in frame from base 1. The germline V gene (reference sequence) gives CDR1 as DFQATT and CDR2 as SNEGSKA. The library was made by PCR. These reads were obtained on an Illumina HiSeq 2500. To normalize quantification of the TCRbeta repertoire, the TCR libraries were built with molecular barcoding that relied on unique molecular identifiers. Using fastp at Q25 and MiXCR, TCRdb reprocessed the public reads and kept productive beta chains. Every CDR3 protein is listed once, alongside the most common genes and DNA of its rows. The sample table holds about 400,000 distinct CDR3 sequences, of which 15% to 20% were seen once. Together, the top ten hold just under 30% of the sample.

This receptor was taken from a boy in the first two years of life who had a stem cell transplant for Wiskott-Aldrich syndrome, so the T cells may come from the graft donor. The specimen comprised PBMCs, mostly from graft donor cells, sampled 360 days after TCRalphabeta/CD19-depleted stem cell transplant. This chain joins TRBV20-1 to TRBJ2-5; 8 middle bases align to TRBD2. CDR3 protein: CSASFPGGKKTQYF. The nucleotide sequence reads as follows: TGCAGTGCTAGTTTCCCGGGAGGGAAGAAGACCCAGTACTTC.